The clone carrying this T cell receptor beta chain was observed a few times. Its antigen remains unknown. Indicated time point: persistent/refractory GD, antithyroid drugs over 5 years with positive TRAb. PBMC-extracted RNA yielded the TCR library. The data are from a study of regulatory T cells in long-lasting Graves disease. The study's findings and limits: Newly diagnosed disease favored TRBV20-1 and TRBJ2-1 over persistent disease.

Relying on iRepertoire HTBI primers and Arm-PCR of CDR3 regions, the team built TCR beta libraries. TCRdb redid the calling of the multiplex PCR reads with MiXCR, one entry per CDR3 protein. The data hold approximately 360,000 distinct CDR3 sequences, with roughly 25% observed a single time. Per germline, CDR1 DFQATT and CDR2 SNEGSKA (reference sequence). This CDR3 spans 16 amino acids. V lost 0 bases and J lost 7, with 22 bases in between. This clonotype originated in a woman aged 40 to 55 with Graves disease. The chain uses TRBV20-1 and TRBJ2-7; the D is unclear. Source: peripheral blood mononuclear cells (PBMCs), taken when the disease was refractory, from a patient treated with antithyroid drugs. This CDR3 reads CSARDRYSPLVGEQYF. The CDR3 coding sequence is TGCAGTGCTAGAGATAGGTATTCGCCCTTGGTGGGGGAGCAGTACTTC.